Listed below are T cell receptor beta chains from one sample, sequenced in a study of T cell responses to AZD1222 COVID-19 vaccine. Sequencing used immunoSEQ multiplex PCR; TCRdb keeps in-frame clones, though not all of them. This table holds 150,000 to 200,000 clones, more than 80% found once. The material was peripheral blood, obtained 28 days after the second dose of the MenACWY control vaccine. These receptors all stem from an adult who received the MenACWY meningococcal vaccine as a control. Each CDR3 is given with its conserved first and last residue. A D gene is named only where the DNA matches it firmly. A row's size may be missing; if present it is once, few, many or a size class.

d_call,v_call,cdr3_length,j_call,clone_size,cdr3_aa,cdr3_nt
NA,TRBV7-8,13,TRBJ2-1,NA,CASRTVSYNEQFF,TGTGCCAGCAGGACTGTCTCCTACAATGAGCAGTTCTTC
NA,TRBV5-1,13,TRBJ1-2,NA,CASSLPGASGYTF,TGCGCCAGCAGCCTGCCAGGGGCGAGTGGCTACACCTTC
NA,TRBV27,17,TRBJ2-2,NA,CASTRTGGRPSSRELFF,TGTGCCAGCACCCGGACGGGTGGGAGGCCCTCCTCCCGGGAGCTGTTTTTT
NA,TRBV5-6,11,TRBJ2-5,NA,CASSFKETQYF,TGTGCCAGCAGCTTTAAAGAGACCCAGTACTTC
NA,TRBV7-2,12,TRBJ1-2,NA,CASSLKVRGYTF,TGTGCCAGCAGCTTAAAGGTACGGGGCTACACCTTC
NA,TRBV23-1,9,TRBJ1-2,NA,CSAGYGYTF,TGCTCGGCGGGTTATGGCTACACCTTC
TRBD2,TRBV7-2,17,TRBJ2-1,NA,CASSLGLLAAKVNEQFF,TGTGCCAGCAGCTTAGGCCTCCTAGCGGCCAAGGTCAATGAGCAGTTCTTC
NA,TRBV3-1/TRBV3-2,14,TRBJ1-2,NA,CASSQESGVYGYTF,TGTGCCAGCAGCCAAGAATCCGGCGTCTATGGCTACACCTTC
NA,TRBV28,15,TRBJ1-5,NA,CASSLPGGGNQPQHF,TGTGCCAGCAGTCTTCCCGGGGGTGGAAATCAGCCCCAGCATTTT
TRBD1,TRBV10-3,14,TRBJ1-6,NA,CAIRGDSPNSPLHF,TGTGCCATCAGGGGGGACAGTCCCAATTCACCCCTCCACTTT
TRBD1,TRBV15,18,TRBJ1-5,NA,CATSRDLQGLGSNQPQHF,TGTGCCACCAGCAGAGATCTACAGGGGTTGGGAAGCAATCAGCCCCAGCATTTT
NA,TRBV5-1,14,TRBJ2-5,NA,CASSSTILQETQYF,TGCGCCAGCAGTTCTACCATTCTACAAGAGACCCAGTACTTC
NA,TRBV30,13,TRBJ1-4,NA,CAWRNVGEGKLFF,TGTGCCTGGAGGAACGTAGGGGAGGGAAAACTGTTTTTT
TRBD2,TRBV15,18,TRBJ2-2,NA,CATRLTLGLAGGPGELFF,TGTGCCACCCGGCTGACCTTGGGACTAGCGGGAGGCCCCGGGGAGCTGTTTTTT
NA,TRBV3-1/TRBV3-2,12,TRBJ1-1,NA,CASSQGGLGGFF,TGTGCCAGCAGCCAAGGGGGGCTAGGAGGTTTCTTT
NA,TRBV19,15,TRBJ2-2,NA,CASSIALGSPGELFF,TGTGCCAGTAGTATAGCGTTAGGGAGCCCCGGGGAGCTGTTTTTT
NA,TRBV20-1,15,TRBJ2-7,NA,CSASFHSGQGNEQYF,TGCAGTGCTAGTTTTCATAGCGGTCAAGGCAACGAGCAGTACTTC
TRBD1,TRBV9,16,TRBJ2-7,NA,CASSPTLGQGPYEQYF,TGTGCCAGCAGCCCTACACTTGGACAGGGGCCTTACGAGCAGTACTTC
TRBD1,TRBV30,14,TRBJ1-5,NA,CAWSRDRGNQPQHF,TGTGCCTGGAGCCGAGACAGGGGCAATCAGCCCCAGCATTTT
TRBD1,TRBV13,13,TRBJ2-1,NA,CASTQQGDNEQFF,TGTGCCAGCACCCAACAGGGGGACAATGAGCAGTTCTTC
TRBD2,TRBV2,15,TRBJ2-2,once,CASRPTSGRSGELFF,TGTGCCAGCAGGCCGACTAGCGGGAGGTCCGGGGAGCTGTTTTTT
NA,TRBV6-5,12,TRBJ1-6,NA,CASSYYGSPLHF,TGTGCCAGCAGTTACTACGGATCACCCCTCCACTTT
NA,TRBV29-1,12,TRBJ2-7,NA,CSGMRGPYEQYF,TGCAGCGGCATGAGGGGCCCCTACGAGCAGTACTTC
NA,TRBV5-1,14,TRBJ1-1,NA,CASSLGQSNTEAFF,TGCGCCAGCAGCTTGGGACAATCAAACACTGAAGCTTTCTTT
NA,TRBV4-3,14,TRBJ2-7,NA,CASSQGGQSYEQYF,TGCGCCAGCAGCCAAGGAGGACAGTCTTACGAGCAGTACTTC
TRBD1,TRBV5-1,15,TRBJ2-7,NA,CASSFYGTGPYEQYF,TGCGCCAGCAGCTTCTACGGGACAGGGCCCTACGAGCAGTACTTC
NA,TRBV10-2,13,TRBJ1-1,NA,CASSGLGGTGAFF,TGCGCCAGCAGTGGTTTGGGGGGCACCGGGGCTTTCTTT
NA,TRBV3-1/TRBV3-2,12,TRBJ2-5,NA,CASSQDRKTQYF,TGTGCCAGCAGCCAAGATAGGAAGACCCAGTACTTC
TRBD1,TRBV14,14,TRBJ1-1,NA,CASSLLTGGTEAFF,TGTGCCAGCAGCCTACTGACAGGGGGCACTGAAGCTTTCTTT
TRBD1,TRBV29-1,11,TRBJ1-2,NA,CSVTGTDGYTF,TGCAGCGTTACCGGGACAGATGGCTACACCTTC
NA,TRBV5-5,14,TRBJ2-2,NA,CASSLGGNTGELFF,TGTGCCAGCAGCTTGGGAGGGAACACCGGGGAGCTGTTTTTT
NA,TRBV11-2,15,TRBJ1-3,NA,CASSPIRGSGNTIYF,TGTGCCAGCAGCCCGATCCGGGGCTCTGGAAACACCATATATTTT
NA,TRBV30,16,TRBJ1-1,NA,CAWSPNSQGRNTEAFF,TGTGCCTGGAGTCCGAATAGTCAGGGCCGGAACACTGAAGCTTTCTTT
NA,TRBV6-5,14,TRBJ1-1,once,CASSNTGPPTEAFF,TGTGCCAGCAGTAATACAGGGCCCCCCACTGAAGCTTTCTTT
NA,TRBV11-2,12,TRBJ2-5,NA,CASSKSVETQYF,TGTGCCAGCAGCAAAAGTGTGGAGACCCAGTACTTC
TRBD1,TRBV11-2,14,TRBJ2-5,NA,CASSKDRAQETQYF,TGTGCCAGCAGCAAGGACAGGGCCCAAGAGACCCAGTACTTC
NA,TRBV28,15,TRBJ2-1,once,CASSLPQGSRNEQFF,TGTGCCAGCAGCCTCCCACAGGGTTCTAGGAATGAGCAGTTCTTC
TRBD1,TRBV27,14,TRBJ2-2,NA,CASSEQTGTGELFF,TGTGCCAGCAGTGAACAGACAGGGACCGGGGAGCTGTTTTTT
TRBD2,TRBV7-8,15,TRBJ2-7,NA,CASSPGVAGAYEQYF,TGTGCCAGCAGCCCCGGGGTAGCGGGAGCCTACGAGCAGTACTTC
TRBD2,TRBV28,17,TRBJ2-3,NA,CASSLNPAGGGADTQYF,TGTGCCAGCAGTTTAAACCCAGCGGGAGGGGGCGCAGATACGCAGTATTTT
TRBD1,TRBV27,13,TRBJ2-3,NA,CASSSQVGQGQYF,TGTGCCAGCAGCTCACAAGTGGGACAGGGTCAGTATTTT
NA,TRBV7-3,14,TRBJ1-2,once,CASSLLGQGYGYTF,TGTGCCAGCAGCTTATTGGGTCAGGGCTATGGCTACACCTTC
TRBD1,TRBV19,11,TRBJ1-5,few,CATGTGQPQHF,TGTGCCACCGGGACAGGTCAGCCCCAGCATTTT
NA,TRBV15,14,TRBJ2-5,NA,CATSRRDTQETQYF,TGTGCCACCAGCAGAAGGGACACCCAAGAGACCCAGTACTTC
NA,TRBV19,13,TRBJ1-2,NA,CASSPGGYYGYTF,TGTGCCAGTAGTCCCGGGGGCTACTATGGCTACACCTTC
NA,TRBV5-1,16,TRBJ1-3,NA,CASSLISGGLGNTIYF,TGCGCCAGCAGCTTGATTTCGGGCGGACTTGGAAACACCATATATTTT
NA,TRBV25-1,14,TRBJ2-7,NA,CASTGWGSSYEQYF,TGTGCCAGCACTGGGTGGGGGAGCTCCTACGAGCAGTACTTC
TRBD1,TRBV30,15,TRBJ2-7,NA,CAWSVGGTGFHEQYF,TGTGCCTGGAGTGTAGGCGGGACAGGGTTCCACGAGCAGTACTTC
NA,TRBV7-3,13,TRBJ1-1,NA,CASSLTVRTEAFF,TGTGCCAGCAGCTTAACGGTTCGGACTGAAGCTTTCTTT
TRBD1,TRBV3-1/TRBV3-2,16,TRBJ1-3,once,CASLRGQGFCGNTIYF,TGTGCCAGCCTCCGGGGACAGGGATTTTGTGGAAACACCATATATTTT
NA,TRBV29-1,11,TRBJ2-7,NA,CSVQDRYEQYF,TGCAGCGTTCAGGACCGCTACGAGCAGTACTTC
NA,TRBV12-5,14,TRBJ2-1,NA,CASDPPDSYNEQFF,TGTGCTAGTGACCCACCAGACTCCTACAATGAGCAGTTCTTC
TRBD2,TRBV11-2,15,TRBJ2-7,NA,CASSWTSGGSYEQYF,TGTGCCAGCAGCTGGACTAGCGGGGGATCCTACGAGCAGTACTTC
NA,TRBV18,14,TRBJ2-7,NA,CASSPKEGVYEQYF,TGTGCCAGCTCACCTAAAGAGGGGGTCTACGAGCAGTACTTC
NA,TRBV20-1,13,TRBJ1-5,NA,CSASSGGNQPQHF,TGCAGTGCTAGTTCCGGGGGCAATCAGCCCCAGCATTTT